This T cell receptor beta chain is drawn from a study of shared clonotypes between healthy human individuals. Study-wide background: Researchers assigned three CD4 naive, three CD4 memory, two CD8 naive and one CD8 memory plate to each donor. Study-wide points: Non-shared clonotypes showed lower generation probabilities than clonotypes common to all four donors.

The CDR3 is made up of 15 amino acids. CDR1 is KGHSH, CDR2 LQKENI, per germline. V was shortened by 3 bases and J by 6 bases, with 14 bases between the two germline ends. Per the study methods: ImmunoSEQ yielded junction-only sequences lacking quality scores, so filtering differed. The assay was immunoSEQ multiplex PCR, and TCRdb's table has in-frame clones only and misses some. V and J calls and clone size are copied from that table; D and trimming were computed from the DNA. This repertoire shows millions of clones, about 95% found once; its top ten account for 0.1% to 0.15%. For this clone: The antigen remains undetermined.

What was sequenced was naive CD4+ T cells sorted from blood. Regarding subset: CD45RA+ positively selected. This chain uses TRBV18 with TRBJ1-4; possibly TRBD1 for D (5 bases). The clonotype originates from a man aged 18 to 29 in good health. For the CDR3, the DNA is TGTGCCAGCTCACCGTCCGGGGCCTGGGATGAAAAACTGTTTTTT. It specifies CASSPSGAWDEKLFF.